The sequence of this T cell receptor (beta chain) was determined in a study of cytomegalovirus exposure and HLA in healthy donors. The germline CDR1 and CDR2 sequences are MNHNS and SASEGT. V was pared by 10 bases and J by 0 bases, with 10 bases between. The CDR3 is made up of 14 amino acids. A few counts support this clone. The primer mix had 60 Vbeta and 13 Jbeta primers. Clones were read by immunoSEQ multiplex PCR, and TCRdb kept only the in-frame ones, dropping some. Of 200,000 or so clones in the sample, 80% to 85% were seen once. Material: PBMCs. This receptor was taken from a woman aged 45 to 65 in good health and CMV-seropositive. The chain employs TRBV6-1 and TRBJ1-6, with D tentatively TRBD1 (5 bases). This CDR3 reads CATRQSSYNSPLHF. The CDR3 DNA sequence: TGTGCCACGCGACAGAGCTCCTATAATTCACCCCTCCACTTT.